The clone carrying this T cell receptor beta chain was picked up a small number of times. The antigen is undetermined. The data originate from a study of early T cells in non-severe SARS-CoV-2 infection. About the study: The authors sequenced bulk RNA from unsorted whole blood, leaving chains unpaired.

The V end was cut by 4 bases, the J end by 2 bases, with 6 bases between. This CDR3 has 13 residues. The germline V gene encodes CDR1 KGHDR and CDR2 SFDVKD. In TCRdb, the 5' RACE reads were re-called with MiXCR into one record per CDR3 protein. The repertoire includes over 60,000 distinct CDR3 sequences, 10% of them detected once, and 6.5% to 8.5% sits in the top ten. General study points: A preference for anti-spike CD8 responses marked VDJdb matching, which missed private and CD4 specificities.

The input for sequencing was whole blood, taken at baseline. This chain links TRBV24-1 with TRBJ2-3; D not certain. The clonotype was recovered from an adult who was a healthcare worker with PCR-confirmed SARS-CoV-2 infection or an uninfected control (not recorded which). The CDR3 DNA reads TGTGCCACCAGTGACTCTATCACAGATACGCAGTATTTT. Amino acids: CATSDSITDTQYF.